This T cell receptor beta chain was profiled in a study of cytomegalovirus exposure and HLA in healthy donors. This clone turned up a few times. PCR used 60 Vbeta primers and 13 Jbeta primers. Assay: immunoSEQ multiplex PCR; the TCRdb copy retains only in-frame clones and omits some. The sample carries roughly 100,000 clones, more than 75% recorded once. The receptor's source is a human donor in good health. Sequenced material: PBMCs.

The CDR3 sequence is CASSYSRDRSYEQYF. For the CDR3, the DNA is TGTGCCAGCAGTTACTCCCGGGACAGGTCCTACGAGCAGTACTTC. The rearrangement links TRBV6-5 to TRBJ2-7; 8 bases are shared with TRBD1. CDR1 is MNHEY, CDR2 SVGAGI, per germline. After removal of 0 bases from V and 1 base from J, the junction contained 2 bases not matched to a gene. The CDR3 runs to 15 residues.